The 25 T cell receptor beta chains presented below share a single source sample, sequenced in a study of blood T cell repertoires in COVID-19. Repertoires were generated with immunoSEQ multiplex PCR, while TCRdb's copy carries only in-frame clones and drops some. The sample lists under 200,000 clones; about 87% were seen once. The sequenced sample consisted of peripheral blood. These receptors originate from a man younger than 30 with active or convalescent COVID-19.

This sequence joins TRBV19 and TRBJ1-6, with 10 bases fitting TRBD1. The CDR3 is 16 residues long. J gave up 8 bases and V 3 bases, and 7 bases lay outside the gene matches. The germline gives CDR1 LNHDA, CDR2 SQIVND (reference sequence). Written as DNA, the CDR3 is TGTGCCAGTAGTATGATTCCGGGACAGGGGCATTCACCCCTCCACTTT. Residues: CASSMIPGQGHSPLHF.

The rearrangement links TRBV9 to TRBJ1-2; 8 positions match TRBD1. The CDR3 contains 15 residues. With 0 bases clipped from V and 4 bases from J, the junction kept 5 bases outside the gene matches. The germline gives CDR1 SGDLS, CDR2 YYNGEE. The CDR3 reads CASSVDGTGLYGYTF. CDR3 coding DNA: TGTGCCAGCAGCGTAGACGGGACAGGCCTCTATGGCTACACCTTC.

CDR3 in DNA: TGTGCCAGCTCAAGGACAAGCTACACCGGGGAGCTGTTTTTT. Translation gives CASSRTSYTGELFF. The chain recombines TRBV2 with TRBJ2-2, with D possibly matching TRBD1 (5 bases). CDR1 is SNHLY and CDR2 is FYNNEI in the germline V gene. This CDR3 is 14 amino acids long. Trimming pared 8 bases from V and 3 bases from J, leaving 13 bases between.

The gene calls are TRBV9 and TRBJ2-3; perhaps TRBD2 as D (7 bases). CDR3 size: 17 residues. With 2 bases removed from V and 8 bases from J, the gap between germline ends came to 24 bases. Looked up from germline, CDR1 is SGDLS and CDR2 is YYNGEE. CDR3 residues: CASSVGGQGNQFGTQYF. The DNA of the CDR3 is TGTGCCAGCAGCGTGGGGGGGCAAGGAAACCAATTCGGTACGCAGTATTTT.

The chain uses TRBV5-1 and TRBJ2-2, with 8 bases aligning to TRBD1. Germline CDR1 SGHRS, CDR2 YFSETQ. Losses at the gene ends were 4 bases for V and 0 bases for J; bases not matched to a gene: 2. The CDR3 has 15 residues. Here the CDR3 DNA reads TGCGCCAGCAGCGGACAGGGTTCGAACACCGGGGAGCTGTTTTTT. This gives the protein CASSGQGSNTGELFF.

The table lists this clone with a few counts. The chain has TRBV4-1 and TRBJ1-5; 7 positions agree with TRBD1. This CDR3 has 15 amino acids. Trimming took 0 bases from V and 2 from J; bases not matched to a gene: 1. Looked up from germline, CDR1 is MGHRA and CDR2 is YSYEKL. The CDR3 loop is CASSQDGQGNQPQHF. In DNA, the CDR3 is TGCGCCAGCAGCCAAGACGGACAGGGCAATCAGCCCCAGCATTTT.

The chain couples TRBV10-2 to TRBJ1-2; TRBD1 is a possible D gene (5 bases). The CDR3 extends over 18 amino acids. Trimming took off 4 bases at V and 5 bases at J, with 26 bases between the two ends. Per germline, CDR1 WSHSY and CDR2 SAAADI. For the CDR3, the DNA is TGCGCCAGCAGTGCCCCCGCAGGCCAAGTAATGGGGGGATATGGCTACACCTTC. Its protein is CASSAPAGQVMGGYGYTF.

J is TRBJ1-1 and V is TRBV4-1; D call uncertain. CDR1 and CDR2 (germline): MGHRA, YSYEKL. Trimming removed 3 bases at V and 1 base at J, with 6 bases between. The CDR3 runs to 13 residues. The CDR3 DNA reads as TGCGCCAGCAGCCATGAGGGGAACACTGAAGCTTTCTTT. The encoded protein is CASSHEGNTEAFF.

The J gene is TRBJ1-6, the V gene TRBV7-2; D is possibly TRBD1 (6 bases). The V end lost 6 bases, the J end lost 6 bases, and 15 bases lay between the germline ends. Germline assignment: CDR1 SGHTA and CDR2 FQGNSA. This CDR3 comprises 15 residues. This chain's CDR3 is CASSRYREGNSPLHF. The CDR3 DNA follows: TGTGCCAGCAGTAGATACAGGGAGGGTAATTCACCCCTCCACTTT.

CDR3 coding DNA: TGTGCCAGCAGTCCCATCGGGACTAGCGCCGGTTGGAATGAGCAGTTCTTC. Its translation: CASSPIGTSAGWNEQFF. The chain carries TRBV6-2 or TRBV6-3 and TRBJ2-1; the match to TRBD2 covers 10 bases. The CDR3 runs 17 residues. Germline assignment: CDR1 MNHEY and CDR2 SVGEGT. V gave up 5 bases and J gave up 7 bases; unmatched junction bases: 14.

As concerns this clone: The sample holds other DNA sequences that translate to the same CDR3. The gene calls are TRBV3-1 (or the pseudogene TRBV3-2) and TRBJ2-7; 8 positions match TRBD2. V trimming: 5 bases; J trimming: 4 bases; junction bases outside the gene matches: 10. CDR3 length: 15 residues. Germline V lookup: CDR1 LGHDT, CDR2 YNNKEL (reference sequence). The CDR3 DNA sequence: TGTGCCAGCAGCGGAGACCTAGCGGGTCTGTACGAGCAGTACTTC. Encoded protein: CASSGDLAGLYEQYF.

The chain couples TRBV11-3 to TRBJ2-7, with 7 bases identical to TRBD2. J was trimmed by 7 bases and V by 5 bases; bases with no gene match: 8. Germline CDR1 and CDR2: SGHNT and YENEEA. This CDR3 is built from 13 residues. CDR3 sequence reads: CASSLAAAGEQYV. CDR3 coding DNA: TGTGCCAGCAGCCTAGCGGCAGCGGGGGAGCAGTACGTC.

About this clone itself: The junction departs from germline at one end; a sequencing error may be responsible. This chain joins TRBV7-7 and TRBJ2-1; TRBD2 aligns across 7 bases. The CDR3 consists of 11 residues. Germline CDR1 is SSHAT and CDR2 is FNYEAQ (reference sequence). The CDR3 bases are TGTGCCAGCAGCTGGACTAGGACGGGACTCTTC. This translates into CASSWTRTGLF.

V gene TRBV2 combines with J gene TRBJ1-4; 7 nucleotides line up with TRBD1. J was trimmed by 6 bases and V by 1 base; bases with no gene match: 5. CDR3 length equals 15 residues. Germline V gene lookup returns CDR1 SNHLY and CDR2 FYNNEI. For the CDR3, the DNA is TGTGCCAGCAGTGAAGTTACAGGGGTGCATGAAAAACTGTTTTTT. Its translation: CASSEVTGVHEKLFF.

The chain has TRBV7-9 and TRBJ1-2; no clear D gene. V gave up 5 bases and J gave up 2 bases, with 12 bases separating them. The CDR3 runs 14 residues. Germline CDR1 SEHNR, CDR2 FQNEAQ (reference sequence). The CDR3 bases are TGTGCCAGCAGCGGCGGGGATGTGAACTATGGCTACACCTTC. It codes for CASSGGDVNYGYTF.

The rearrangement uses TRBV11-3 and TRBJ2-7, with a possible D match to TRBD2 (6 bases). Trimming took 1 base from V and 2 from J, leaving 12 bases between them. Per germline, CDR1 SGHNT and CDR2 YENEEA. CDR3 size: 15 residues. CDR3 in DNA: TGTGCCAGCAGCTTAGTTGGGGGGAAAGCCTACGAGCAGTACTTC. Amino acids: CASSLVGGKAYEQYF.

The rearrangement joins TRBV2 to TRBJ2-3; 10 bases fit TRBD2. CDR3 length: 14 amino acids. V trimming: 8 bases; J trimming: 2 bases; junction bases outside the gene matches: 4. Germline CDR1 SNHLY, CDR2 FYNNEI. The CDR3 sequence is CASASGGITDTQYF. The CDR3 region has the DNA TGTGCCAGCGCTAGCGGGGGTATCACAGATACGCAGTATTTT.

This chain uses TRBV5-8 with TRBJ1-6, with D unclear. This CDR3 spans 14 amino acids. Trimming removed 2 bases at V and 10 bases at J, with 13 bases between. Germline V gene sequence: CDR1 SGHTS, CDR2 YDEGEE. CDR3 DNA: TGTGCCAGCAGCTTCCCAGGTTTGACCTCACCCCTCCACTTT. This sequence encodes CASSFPGLTSPLHF.

CDR3 nucleotides: TGCGCCAGCAGCCAAAGTCAGGCCACAGATACGCAGTATTTT. It specifies CASSQSQATDTQYF. The chain has TRBV4-1 and TRBJ2-3; D is unclear. Germline loops: CDR1 MGHRA, CDR2 YSYEKL. Trimming took 2 bases from V and 2 from J, leaving 8 bases between them. This CDR3 comprises 14 residues.

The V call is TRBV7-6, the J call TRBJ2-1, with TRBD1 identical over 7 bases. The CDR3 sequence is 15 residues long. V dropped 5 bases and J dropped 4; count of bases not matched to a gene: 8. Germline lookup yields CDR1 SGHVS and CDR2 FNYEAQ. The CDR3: CASSPGAGGYNEQFF. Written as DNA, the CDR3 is TGTGCCAGCAGCCCAGGGGCAGGGGGATACAATGAGCAGTTCTTC.

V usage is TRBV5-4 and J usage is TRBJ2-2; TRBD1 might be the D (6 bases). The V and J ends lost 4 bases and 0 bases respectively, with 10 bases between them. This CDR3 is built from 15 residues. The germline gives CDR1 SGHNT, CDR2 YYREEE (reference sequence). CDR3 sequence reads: CASSLGQSNTGELFF. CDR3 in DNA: TGTGCCAGCAGCCTCGGACAGTCGAACACCGGGGAGCTGTTTTTT. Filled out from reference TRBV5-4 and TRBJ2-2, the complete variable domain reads ETGVTQSPTHLIKTRGQQVTLRCSSQSGHNTVSWYQQALGQGPQFIFQYYREEENGRGNFPPRFSGLQFPNYSSELNVNALELDDSALYLCASSLGQSNTGELFFGEGSRLTVL.

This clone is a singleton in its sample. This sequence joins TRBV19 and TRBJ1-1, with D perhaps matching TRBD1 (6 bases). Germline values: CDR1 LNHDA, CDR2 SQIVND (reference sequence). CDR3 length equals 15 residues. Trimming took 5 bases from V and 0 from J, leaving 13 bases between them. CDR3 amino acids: CASSPTGSLNTEAFF. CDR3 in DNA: TGTGCCAGTAGTCCCACAGGGTCCTTGAACACTGAAGCTTTCTTT.

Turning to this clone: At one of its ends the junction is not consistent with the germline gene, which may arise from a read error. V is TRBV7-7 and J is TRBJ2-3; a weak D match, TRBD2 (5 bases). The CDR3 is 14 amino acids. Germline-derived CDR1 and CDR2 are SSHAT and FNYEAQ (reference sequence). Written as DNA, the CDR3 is TGTGCTAGCAGCTTAGACCGGGGTACAGATACGCAGTATTTT. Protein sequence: CASSLDRGTDTQYF.

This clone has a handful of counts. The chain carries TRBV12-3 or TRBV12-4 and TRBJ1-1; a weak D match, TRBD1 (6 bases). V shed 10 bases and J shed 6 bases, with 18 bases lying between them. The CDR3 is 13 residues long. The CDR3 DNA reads TGTGCCACCACATGGGGGGGCCTCGCTGAAGCTTTCTTT. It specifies CATTWGGLAEAFF.

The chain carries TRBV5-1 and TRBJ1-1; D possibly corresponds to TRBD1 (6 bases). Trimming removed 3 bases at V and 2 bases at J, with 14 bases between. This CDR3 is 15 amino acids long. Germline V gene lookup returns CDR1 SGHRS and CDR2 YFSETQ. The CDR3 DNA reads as TGCGCCAGCAGCTACCAGGGGTATTCTAACACTGAAGCTTTCTTT. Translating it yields CASSYQGYSNTEAFF.